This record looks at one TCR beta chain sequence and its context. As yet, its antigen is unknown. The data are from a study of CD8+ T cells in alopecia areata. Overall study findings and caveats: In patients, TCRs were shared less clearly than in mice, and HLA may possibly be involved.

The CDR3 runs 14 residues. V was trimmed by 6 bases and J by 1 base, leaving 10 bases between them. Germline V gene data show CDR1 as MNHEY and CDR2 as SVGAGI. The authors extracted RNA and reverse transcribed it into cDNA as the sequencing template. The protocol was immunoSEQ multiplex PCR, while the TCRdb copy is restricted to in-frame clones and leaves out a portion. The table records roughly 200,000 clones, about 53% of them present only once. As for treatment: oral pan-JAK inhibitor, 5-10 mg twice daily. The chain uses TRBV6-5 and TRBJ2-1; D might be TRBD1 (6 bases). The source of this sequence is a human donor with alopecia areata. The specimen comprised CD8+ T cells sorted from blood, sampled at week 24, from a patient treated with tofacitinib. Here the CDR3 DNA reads TGTGCCAGCAGACCACAGGGATCCTACAATGAGCAGTTCTTC. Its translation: CASRPQGSYNEQFF.